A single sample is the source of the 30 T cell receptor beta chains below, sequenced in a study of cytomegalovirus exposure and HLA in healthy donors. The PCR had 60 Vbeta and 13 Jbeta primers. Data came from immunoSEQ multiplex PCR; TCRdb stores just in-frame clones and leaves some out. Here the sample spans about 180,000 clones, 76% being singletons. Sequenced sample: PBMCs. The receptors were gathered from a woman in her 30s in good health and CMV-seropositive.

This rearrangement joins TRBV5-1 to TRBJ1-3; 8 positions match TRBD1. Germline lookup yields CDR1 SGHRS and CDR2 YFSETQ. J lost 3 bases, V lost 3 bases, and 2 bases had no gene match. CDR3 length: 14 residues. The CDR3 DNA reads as TGCGCCAGCAGCTCGGACAGGGTTGGAAACACCATATATTTT. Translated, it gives CASSSDRVGNTIYF.

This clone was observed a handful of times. CDR3 residues: CARSSFYNRGPAGELFF. The CDR3 region has the DNA TGTGCCAGAAGCTCCTTTTACAACAGGGGGCCTGCCGGGGAGCTGTTTTTT. The genes are TRBV5-3 and TRBJ2-2; 9 nucleotides agree with TRBD1. TRBV5-3 is filed as an ORF, its function uncertain. J lost 6 bases, V lost 3 bases, and 12 bases had no gene match. The CDR3 spans 17 residues.

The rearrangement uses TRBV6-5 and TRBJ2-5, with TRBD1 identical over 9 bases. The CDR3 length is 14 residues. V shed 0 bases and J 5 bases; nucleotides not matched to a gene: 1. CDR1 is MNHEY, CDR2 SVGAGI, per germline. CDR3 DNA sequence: TGTGCCAGCAGTTACTCCGGGACAGGGGAGACCCAGTACTTC. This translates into CASSYSGTGETQYF.

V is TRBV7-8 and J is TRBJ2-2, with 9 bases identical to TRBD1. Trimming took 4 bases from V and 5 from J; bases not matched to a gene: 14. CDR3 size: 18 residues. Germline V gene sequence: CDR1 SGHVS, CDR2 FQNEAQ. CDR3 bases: TGTGCCAGCAGCTCTCCCGGGACAGGGAGGAGATGGACCGGGGAGCTGTTTTTT. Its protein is CASSSPGTGRRWTGELFF.

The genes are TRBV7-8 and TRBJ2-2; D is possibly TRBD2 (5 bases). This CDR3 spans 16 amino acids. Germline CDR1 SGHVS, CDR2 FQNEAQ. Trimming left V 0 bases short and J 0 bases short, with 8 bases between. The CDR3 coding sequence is TGTGCCAGCAGCTTAGCCCAGACTACGAACACCGGGGAGCTGTTTTTT. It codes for CASSLAQTTNTGELFF.

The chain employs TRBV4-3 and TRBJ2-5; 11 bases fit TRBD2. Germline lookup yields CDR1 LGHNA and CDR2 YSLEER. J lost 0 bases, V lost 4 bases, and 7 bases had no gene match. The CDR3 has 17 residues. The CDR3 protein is CASSPLPSGGNQETQYF. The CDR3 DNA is TGCGCCAGCAGCCCACTACCTAGCGGGGGGAACCAAGAGACCCAGTACTTC.

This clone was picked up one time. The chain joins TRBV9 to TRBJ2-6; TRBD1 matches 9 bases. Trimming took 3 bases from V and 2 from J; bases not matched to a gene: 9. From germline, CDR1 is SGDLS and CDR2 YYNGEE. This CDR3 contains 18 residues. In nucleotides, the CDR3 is TGTGCCAGCAGCGGACCAAGGACAGGGGAGGCTGGGGCCAACGTCCTGACTTTC. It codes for CASSGPRTGEAGANVLTF.

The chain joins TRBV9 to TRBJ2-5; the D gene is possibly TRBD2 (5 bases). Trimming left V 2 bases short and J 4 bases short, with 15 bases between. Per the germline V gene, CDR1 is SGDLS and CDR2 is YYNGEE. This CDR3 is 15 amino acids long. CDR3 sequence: CASSVDQGRGETQYF. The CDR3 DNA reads TGTGCCAGCAGCGTGGACCAAGGGAGAGGAGAGACCCAGTACTTC.

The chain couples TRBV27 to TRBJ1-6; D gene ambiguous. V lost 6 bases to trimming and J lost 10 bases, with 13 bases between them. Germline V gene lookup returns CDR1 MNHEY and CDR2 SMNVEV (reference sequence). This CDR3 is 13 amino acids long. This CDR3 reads CASSLSWRSPLHF. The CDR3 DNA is TGTGCCAGCAGCCTTAGTTGGCGGTCACCCCTCCACTTT.

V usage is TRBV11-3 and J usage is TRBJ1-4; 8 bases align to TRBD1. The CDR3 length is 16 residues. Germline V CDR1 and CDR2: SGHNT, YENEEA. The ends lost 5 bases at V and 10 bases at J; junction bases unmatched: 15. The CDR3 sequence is CASSLIWTGSRVKLFF. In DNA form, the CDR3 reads TGTGCCAGCAGCCTTATCTGGACAGGGTCCCGGGTAAAACTGTTTTTT.

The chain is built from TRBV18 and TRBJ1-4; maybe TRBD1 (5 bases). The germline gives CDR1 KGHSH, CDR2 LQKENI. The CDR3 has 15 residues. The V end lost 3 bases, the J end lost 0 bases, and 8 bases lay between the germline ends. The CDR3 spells CASSPQGATNEKLFF. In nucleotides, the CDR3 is TGTGCCAGCTCACCCCAGGGCGCAACTAATGAAAAACTGTTTTTT.

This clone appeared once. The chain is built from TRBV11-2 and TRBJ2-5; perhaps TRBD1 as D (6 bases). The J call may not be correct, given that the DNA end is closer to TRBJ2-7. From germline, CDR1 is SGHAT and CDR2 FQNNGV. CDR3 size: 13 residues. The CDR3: CASSQDSSYEQYF. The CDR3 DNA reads TGTGCCAGCAGCCAGGACAGCTCCTACGAGCAGTACTTC.

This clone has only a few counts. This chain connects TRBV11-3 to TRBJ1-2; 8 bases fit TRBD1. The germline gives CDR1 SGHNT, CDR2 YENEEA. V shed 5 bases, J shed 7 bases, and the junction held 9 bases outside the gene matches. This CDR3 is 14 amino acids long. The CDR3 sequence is CASSGQGSASGYTF. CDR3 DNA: TGTGCCAGCAGCGGACAGGGCAGCGCGAGTGGCTACACCTTC.

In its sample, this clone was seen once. The CDR3 loop reads CASSYRTSGATRDNEQFF. CDR3 nucleotide sequence: TGTGCCAGCAGCTACCGGACTAGCGGGGCCACTAGGGACAATGAGCAGTTCTTC. The rearrangement joins TRBV11-2 to TRBJ2-1; 12 bases align to TRBD2. Germline V gives CDR1 SGHAT, CDR2 FQNNGV. This CDR3 region has 18 residues. J was trimmed by 5 bases and V by 4 bases; bases with no gene match: 12.

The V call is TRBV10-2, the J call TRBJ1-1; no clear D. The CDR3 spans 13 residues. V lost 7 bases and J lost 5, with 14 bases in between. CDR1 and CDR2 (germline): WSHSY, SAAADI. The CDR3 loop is CASKVGRETEAFF. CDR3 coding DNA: TGCGCCAGCAAGGTGGGCCGCGAGACTGAAGCTTTCTTT.

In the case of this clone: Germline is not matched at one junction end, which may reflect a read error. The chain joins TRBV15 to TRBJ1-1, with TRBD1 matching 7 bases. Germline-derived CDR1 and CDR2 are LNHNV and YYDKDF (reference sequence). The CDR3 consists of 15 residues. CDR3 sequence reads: CATSKHTGVKTEAFF. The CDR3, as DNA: TGTGCCACCAGCAAGCATACAGGGGTGAAAACTGAAGCTTTCTTT.

In DNA, the CDR3 is TGTGCCACCAGCGGGAGGTTGGACGGGCTTTCACCCCTCCACTTT. Its protein is CATSGRLDGLSPLHF. The V and J genes are TRBV15 and TRBJ1-6; D unresolved. In germline, CDR1 is LNHNV, CDR2 YYDKDF (reference sequence). The V gene lost 5 bases and the J gene lost 9 bases, with 17 bases spanning the gap. The CDR3 loop spans 15 amino acids.

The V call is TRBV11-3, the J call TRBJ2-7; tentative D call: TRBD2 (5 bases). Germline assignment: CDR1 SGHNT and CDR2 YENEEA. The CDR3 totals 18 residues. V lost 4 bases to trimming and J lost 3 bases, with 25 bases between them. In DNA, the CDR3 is TGTGCCAGCAGCTCGCTCCTTGTGGACCCCCGGGAAGGCTACGAGCAGTACTTC. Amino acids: CASSSLLVDPREGYEQYF.

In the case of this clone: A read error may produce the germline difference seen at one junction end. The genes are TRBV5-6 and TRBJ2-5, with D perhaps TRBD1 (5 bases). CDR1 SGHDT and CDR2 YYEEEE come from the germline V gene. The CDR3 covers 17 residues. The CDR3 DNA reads TGTGCCGGCAGCTCTGACATGACCTGGGGCCTACAAGAGACCCAGTACTTC. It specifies CAGSSDMTWGLQETQYF.

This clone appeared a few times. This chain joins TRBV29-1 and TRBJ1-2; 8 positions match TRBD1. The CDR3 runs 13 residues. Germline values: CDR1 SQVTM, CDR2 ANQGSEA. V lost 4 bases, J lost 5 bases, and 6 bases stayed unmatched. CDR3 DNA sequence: TGCAGCGTTGGAGGGGGACAGGAGTATGGCTACACCTTC. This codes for CSVGGGQEYGYTF. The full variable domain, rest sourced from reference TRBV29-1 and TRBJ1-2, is SAVISQKPSRDICQRGTSLTIQCQVDSQVTMMFWYRQQPGQSLTLIATANQGSEATYESGFVIDKFPISRPNLTFSTLTVSNMSPEDSSIYLCSVGGGQEYGYTFGSGTRLTVV.

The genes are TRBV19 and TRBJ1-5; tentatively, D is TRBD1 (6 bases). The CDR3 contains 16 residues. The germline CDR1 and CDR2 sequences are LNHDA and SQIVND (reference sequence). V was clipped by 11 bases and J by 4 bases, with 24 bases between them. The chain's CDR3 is CASSSRDIPGNQPQHF. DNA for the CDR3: TGTGCCTCTTCGTCCCGGGACATTCCAGGGAATCAGCCCCAGCATTTT.

The CDR3 coding sequence is TGCGCCAGCAGCTTGGAGGGGTCAGAAGCTAACTATGGCTACACCTTC. As protein: CASSLEGSEANYGYTF. V and J are TRBV5-1 and TRBJ1-2; TRBD1 is a possible D gene (5 bases). The CDR3 has 16 amino acids. The ends were cut back, 0 bases at V and 0 bases at J, with 12 bases in the middle. CDR1 is SGHRS, CDR2 YFSETQ, per germline. Supplemented by reference TRBV5-1 and TRBJ1-2, the full variable domain reads KAGVTQTPRYLIKTRGQQVTLSCSPISGHRSVSWYQQTPGQGLQFLFEYFSETQRNKGNFPGRFSGRQFSNSRSEMNVSTLELGDSALYLCASSLEGSEANYGYTFGSGTRLTVV.

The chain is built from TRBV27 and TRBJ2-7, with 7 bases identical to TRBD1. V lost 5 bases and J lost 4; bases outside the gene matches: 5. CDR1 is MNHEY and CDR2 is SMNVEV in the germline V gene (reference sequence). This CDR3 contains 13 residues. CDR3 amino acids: CASSTMTGYEQYF. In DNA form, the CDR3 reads TGTGCCAGCAGTACCATGACAGGGTACGAGCAGTACTTC.

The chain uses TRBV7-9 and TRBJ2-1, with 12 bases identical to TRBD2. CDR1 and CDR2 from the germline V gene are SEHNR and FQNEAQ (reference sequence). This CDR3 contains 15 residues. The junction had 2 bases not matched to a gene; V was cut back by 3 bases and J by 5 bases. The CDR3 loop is CASSFRLAGDNEQFF. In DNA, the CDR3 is TGTGCCAGCAGCTTTAGACTAGCGGGGGACAATGAGCAGTTCTTC.

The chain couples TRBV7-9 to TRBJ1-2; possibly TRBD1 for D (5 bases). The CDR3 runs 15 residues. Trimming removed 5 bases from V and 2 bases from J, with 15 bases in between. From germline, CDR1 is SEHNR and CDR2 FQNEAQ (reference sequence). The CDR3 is CASSLAGTQNYGYTF. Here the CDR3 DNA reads TGTGCCAGCAGCCTTGCAGGGACTCAAAACTATGGCTACACCTTC.

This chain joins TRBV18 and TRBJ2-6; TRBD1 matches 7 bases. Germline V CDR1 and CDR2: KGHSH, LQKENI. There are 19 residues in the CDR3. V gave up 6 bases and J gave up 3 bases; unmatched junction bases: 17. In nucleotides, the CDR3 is TGTGCCAGCTCCCTCTCAGGTCCGGGGACAGCGATTGGGGCCAACGTCCTGACTTTC. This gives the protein CASSLSGPGTAIGANVLTF.

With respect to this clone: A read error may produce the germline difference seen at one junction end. The DNA of the CDR3 is TGTGCCAGCAGCCAAGATAGCCGGAACACTGAAGCTTTCTTT. It encodes CASSQDSRNTEAFF. The chain has TRBV4-1 and TRBJ1-1; D gene ambiguous. This CDR3 is 14 amino acids long. Germline CDR1 MGHRA, CDR2 YSYEKL.

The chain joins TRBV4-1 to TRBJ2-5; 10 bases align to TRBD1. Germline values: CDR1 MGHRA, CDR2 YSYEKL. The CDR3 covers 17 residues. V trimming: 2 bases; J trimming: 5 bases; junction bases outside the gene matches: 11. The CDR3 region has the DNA TGCGCCAGCAGCCAACCTCGGGGACAGGGGATGCGGGAGACCCAGTACTTC. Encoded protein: CASSQPRGQGMRETQYF.

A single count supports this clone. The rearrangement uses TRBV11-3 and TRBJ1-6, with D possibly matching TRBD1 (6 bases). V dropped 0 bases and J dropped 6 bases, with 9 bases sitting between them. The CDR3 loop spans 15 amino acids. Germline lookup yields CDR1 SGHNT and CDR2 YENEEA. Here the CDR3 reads CASSLEHRVNSPLHF. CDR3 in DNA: TGTGCCAGCAGCTTAGAGCACAGGGTTAATTCACCCCTCCACTTT.

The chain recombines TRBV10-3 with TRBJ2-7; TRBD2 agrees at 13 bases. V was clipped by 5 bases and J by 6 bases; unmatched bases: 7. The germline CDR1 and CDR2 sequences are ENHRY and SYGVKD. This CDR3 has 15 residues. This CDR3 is CAISTSGGARTEQYF. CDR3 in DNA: TGTGCCATCAGTACTAGCGGGGGGGCCAGAACCGAGCAGTACTTC.